This TCR beta chain was captured by sequencing in a study of blood T cell repertoires in COVID-19. This CDR3 region has 13 residues. V trimming: 11 bases; J trimming: 3 bases; junction bases outside the gene matches: 7. Per the germline V gene, CDR1 is MNHGY and CDR2 is SVAAGI. Clones were read by immunoSEQ multiplex PCR, and TCRdb kept only the in-frame ones, dropping some. The sample contains roughly 180,000 clones, 81% of which appear only once. The source of this sequence is a woman between 40 and 50 years old with COVID-19, enrolled during active disease. The V and J genes are TRBV6-9 and TRBJ2-1; 7 bases are shared with TRBD2. The specimen was peripheral blood. Here the CDR3 reads CAGAKRGYNEQFF. The CDR3 region has the DNA TGTGCCGGTGCCAAGCGGGGCTACAATGAGCAGTTCTTC.